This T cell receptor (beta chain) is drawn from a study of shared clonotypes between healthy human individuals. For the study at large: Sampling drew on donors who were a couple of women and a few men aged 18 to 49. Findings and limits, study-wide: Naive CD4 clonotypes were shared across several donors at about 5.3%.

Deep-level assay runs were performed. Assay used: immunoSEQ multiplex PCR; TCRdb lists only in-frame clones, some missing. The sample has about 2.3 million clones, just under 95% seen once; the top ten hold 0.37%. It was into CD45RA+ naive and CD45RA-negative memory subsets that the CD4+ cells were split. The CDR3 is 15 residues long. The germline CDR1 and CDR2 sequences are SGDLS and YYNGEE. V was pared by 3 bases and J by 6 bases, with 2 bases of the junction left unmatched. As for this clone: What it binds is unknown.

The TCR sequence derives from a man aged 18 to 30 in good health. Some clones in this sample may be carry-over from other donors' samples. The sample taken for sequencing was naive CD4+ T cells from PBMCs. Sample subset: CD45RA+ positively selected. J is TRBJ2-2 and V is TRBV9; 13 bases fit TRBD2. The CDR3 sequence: CASSGTSGSSGELFF. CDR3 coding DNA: TGTGCCAGCAGCGGGACTAGCGGGAGTTCCGGGGAGCTGTTTTTT.